This TCR beta chain was recorded in a study of OX40 agonist ivuxolimab in advanced cancers. Across the whole study: Patients received ivuxolimab, an agonistic anti-OX40 (CD134) antibody. Partial responses occurred in Three dose-escalation patients, one with hepatocellular carcinoma and two with cutaneous melanoma. Study results and caveats: Clonal expansion from baseline to week 6 occurred in both CD4+ and CD8+ T cells.

This CDR3 has 15 amino acids. Trimming stripped 3 bases from V and 4 bases from J, with 15 bases between. Germline lookup yields CDR1 KGHSH and CDR2 LQKENI. On this clone itself: Its antigen is currently unknown.

The table came from immunoSEQ multiplex PCR; TCRdb's copy has only in-frame clones and leaves some out. The data show tens of thousands of clones, just over 85% seen once. The clonotype comes from an adult with an advanced solid tumor such as melanoma, head and neck, liver or kidney cancer. The sequencing here drew on CD4+ or CD8+ T cells sorted from blood, taken in a trial of the OX40 agonist ivuxolimab. The V gene is TRBV18, the J gene TRBJ1-2, with no clear D. CDR3 residues: CASSPNGFSSYGYTF. The CDR3 bases are TGTGCCAGCTCACCCAACGGGTTTTCGTCCTATGGCTACACCTTC.